This T cell receptor beta chain stems from a study of T cell responses to AZD1222 COVID-19 vaccine. Germline CDR1 is ENHRY and CDR2 is SYGVKD. This CDR3 comprises 13 residues. V was shortened by 6 bases and J by 8 bases, with 13 bases between the two germline ends. Details on this clone: Its target is not known.

General study findings and limits: White British donors predominated, females outnumbered males, and clonal diversity was possibly underestimated.

This table comes from immunoSEQ multiplex PCR, and its TCRdb copy is limited to in-frame clones, with some not included. The sample yields about 81,000 clones, 75% to 95% seen once. This receptor was obtained from an adult who received the AZD1222 COVID-19 vaccine. The V call is TRBV10-3, the J call TRBJ1-4; tentatively, D is TRBD1 (5 bases). Specimen: peripheral blood, collected 28 days after the second AZD1222 dose. The chain's CDR3 is CAISSGEDEKLFF. The DNA for the CDR3 is TGTGCCATCAGCTCGGGGGAAGACGAAAAACTGTTTTTT.